This T cell receptor beta chain came from a study of graft-versus-host responses after intestinal transplantation (dated by TCRdb to the early 2020s). At the level of the whole study: The transplants that recipients received were multivisceral, liver-intestinal, or isolated intestinal. Anti-thymocyte globulin induction was given to all recipients, followed by maintenance tacrolimus and steroids for two to four years. After intestinal transplantation, graft-versus-host and host-versus-graft alloreactive T cell clones were followed in the graft, circulation and bone marrow using bulk TCR-beta CDR3 sequencing. Alloreactive clones were identified by sequencing pre-transplant mixed lymphocyte reaction products and comparing these products with unstimulated pre-transplant donor and recipient T cells. The cohort enrolled some 23 intestinal transplant recipients, one of whom was a retransplant, and a few patients without pretransplant specimens were excluded. A peak of at least 4% donor T cells among recipient peripheral blood mononuclear cells was the definition used for donor T cell macrochimerism. Rather than being sequenced by the commercial service, samples from a few later patients were sequenced in-house on an Illumina MiSeq and processed with MiXCR.

For this clone: Its specific antigen is unknown. Base qualities were left out, and no much larger clone turns up one base away.

Preparation of the library involved the immunoSEQ multiplex PCR assay. In most patients, genomic DNA was isolated using the Qiagen DNeasy Blood and Tissue Kit and sent frozen to Adaptive Biotechnologies for TCR sequencing. Adaptive Biotechnologies carried out high-throughput TCR-beta CDR3 sequencing of genomic DNA for most patients. Per the original workflow: Adaptive's ImmunoSEQ software was the source of the TCR sequencing data for 15 to 20 patients, while a few other patients were processed with MiXCR and VDJtools. CD4 versus CD8 sorting errors were corrected by removing sequences found in both subsets at a frequency ratio below 5:1. CDR3 nucleotide sequences shared between donor and recipient were removed because their origin could not be assigned. Alloreactive clones required at least 2-fold expansion over unstimulated cells and minimum CFSE-low frequency of 0.002% (template counts) or 0.001% (read counts). Clones were considered mappable if detected in sequenced pre-transplant spleen, lymph node, or MLR CFSE-low populations of the donor or recipient. Cumulative frequency of alloreactive clones was calculated as a percentage of all sequences weighted by copy number. This immuneACCESS table, as held by TCRdb, lists in-frame sequences with V and J called but not all clones. Of the missing ones, under half trace to an unresolved V gene in checked studies; the others have no known cause. The V and J calls and clone size were taken over from that table, and D and trimming were inferred from the DNA. The sample profile shows roughly 25,000 clones; around 80% of them were found once. The top ten constitute over 0.75% of the sample.

Results the study describes overall, beyond this receptor: Early after transplant, peak levels of circulating GvH clones were found to be associated with declines in HvG clones. The relatively low number and heterogeneity of intestinal transplant patients limited the conclusions. In patients with donor T cell macrochimerism, the allografts had high GvH to HvG T cell clonal ratios. GvH clones were detected in recipient bone marrow, and some of these GvH clones were observed earlier in ileal mucosa or blood, consistent with an intestinal mucosal origin.

Explained via the paper, the time point label denotes: cells obtained before transplantation from donor or recipient. CD3+CD4+ and CD3+CD8+ populations were FACS-sorted from unstimulated pre-transplant donor and recipient cells taken from spleen or lymph nodes. V ends up 0 bases short and J 12 bases short, with an unmatched junction base count of 13. The CDR1 and CDR2 encoded by the germline V gene (reference sequence) are MNHEY and SMNVEV. Its CDR3 holds 17 amino acids, cysteine through phenylalanine. The only DNA kept is the CDR3, 51 bases in frame from the first base. The V and J genes are TRBV27 and TRBJ2-7, and TRBD2 aligns with 14 junction nucleotides. The sequence was collected from a human donor who was the organ donor for an intestinal transplant. Specimen: unstimulated CD8+ T cells sorted from spleen or lymph node cells, collected before transplant. The nucleotide sequence reads as follows: TGTGCCAGCAGTTTATCCGCCCGACTAGCGGGGGGGTCCAGTCGGTACTTC. Translated, this gives CASSLSARLAGGSSRYF.